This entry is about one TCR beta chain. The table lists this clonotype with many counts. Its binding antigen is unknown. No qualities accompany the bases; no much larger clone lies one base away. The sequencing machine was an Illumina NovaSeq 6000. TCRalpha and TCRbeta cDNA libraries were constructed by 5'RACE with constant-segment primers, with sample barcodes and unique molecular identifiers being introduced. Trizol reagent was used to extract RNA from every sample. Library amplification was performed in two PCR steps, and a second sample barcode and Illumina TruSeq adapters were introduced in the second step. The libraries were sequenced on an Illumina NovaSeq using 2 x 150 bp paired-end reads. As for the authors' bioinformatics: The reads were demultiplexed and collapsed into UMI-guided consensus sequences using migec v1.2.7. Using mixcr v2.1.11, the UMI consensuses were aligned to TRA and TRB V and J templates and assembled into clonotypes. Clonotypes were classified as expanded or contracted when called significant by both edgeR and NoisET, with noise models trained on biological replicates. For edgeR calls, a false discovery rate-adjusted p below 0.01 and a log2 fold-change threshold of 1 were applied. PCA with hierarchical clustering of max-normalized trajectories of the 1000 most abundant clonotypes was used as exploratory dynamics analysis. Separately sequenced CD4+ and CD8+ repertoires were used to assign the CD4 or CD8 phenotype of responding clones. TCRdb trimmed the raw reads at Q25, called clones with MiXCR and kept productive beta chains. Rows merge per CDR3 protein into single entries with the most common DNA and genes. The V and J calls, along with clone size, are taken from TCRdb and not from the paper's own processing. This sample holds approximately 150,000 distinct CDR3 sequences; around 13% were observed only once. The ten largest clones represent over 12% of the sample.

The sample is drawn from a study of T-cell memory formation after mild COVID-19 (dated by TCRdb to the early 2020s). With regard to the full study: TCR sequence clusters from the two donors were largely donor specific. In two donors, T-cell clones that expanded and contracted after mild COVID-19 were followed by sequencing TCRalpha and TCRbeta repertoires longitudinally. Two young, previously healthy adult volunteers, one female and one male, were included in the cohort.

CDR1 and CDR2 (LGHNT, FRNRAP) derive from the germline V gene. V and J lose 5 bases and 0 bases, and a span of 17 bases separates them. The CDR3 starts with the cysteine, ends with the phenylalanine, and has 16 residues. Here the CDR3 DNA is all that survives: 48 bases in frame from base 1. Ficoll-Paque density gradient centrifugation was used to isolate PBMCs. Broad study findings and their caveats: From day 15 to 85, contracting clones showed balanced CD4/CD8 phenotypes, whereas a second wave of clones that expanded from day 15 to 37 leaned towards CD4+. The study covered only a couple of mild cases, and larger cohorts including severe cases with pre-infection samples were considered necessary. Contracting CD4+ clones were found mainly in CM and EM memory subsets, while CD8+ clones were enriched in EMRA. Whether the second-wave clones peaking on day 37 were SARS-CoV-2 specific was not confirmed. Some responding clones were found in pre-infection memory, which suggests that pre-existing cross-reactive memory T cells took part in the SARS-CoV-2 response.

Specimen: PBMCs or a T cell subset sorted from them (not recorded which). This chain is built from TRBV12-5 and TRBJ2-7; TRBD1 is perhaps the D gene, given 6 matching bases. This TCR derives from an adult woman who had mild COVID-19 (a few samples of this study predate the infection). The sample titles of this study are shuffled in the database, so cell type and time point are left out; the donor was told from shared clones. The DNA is TGTGCTAGTGGTGTCGCCACAGGGAAGCCCTCCTACGAGCAGTACTTC. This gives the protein CASGVATGKPSYEQYF.